This TCR beta chain came from a study of radiation and T cells in renal cell carcinoma (TCRdb year 2020). General notes on the study: Samples were obtained from a clinical trial, in which 15 Gy stereotactic body radiation therapy was delivered to primary renal cell carcinomas and nephrectomy was performed 4 weeks later. In total, 50 to 60 samples, comprising around 25 tumors and some 27 peripheral blood samples, were subjected to TCR beta sequencing. In the approximately 53 samples combined, about 4 million unique CDR3 nucleotide sequences were found, encoding about 3 million unique CDR3 amino acid sequences.

TCR beta libraries were generated from genomic DNA with the immunoSEQ kit, following the manufacturer's recommendations. To prepare the libraries, a first multiplex PCR with proprietary primers was run, followed by a second PCR that added unique barcodes, and a bead cleanup was done after each round. A positive control reaction and a negative control reaction, both provided in the kit, were run with every batch of samples. The final libraries were assessed on an Agilent 4200 TapeStation D1000 ScreenTape, pooled by volume, and quantified by qPCR. Sequencing was performed on an Illumina NextSeq500 with a MidOutput 150-cycle cartridge, and 156 Read1 and 15 Index1 cycles were run with kit custom primers. The pooled library was loaded at approximately 1 pM, and roughly 18% PhiX control was spiked in. The source study handled its data this way. Vendor-processed data were analyzed in R, with a clonotype defined as all T cells sharing the same CDR3 nucleotide sequence. For clone abundance analyses, frequencies were normalized to the 10,000 most abundant clones per sample. Public T cell clones, averaging fewer than five per sample, were removed before analysis. Tumor-enriched clonotypes and baseline blood-enriched clonotypes were defined as those with an abundance difference of at least 32-fold between compartments. A beta-binomial differential abundance model was used to identify clonotypes that expanded or contracted between blood time points. Similarity between tumor and blood repertoires was quantified using the Baroni-Urbani and Buser coefficient, and groups were compared with two-tailed Wilcoxon tests in R. Here the immuneACCESS table is served through TCRdb, limited to in-frame sequences with V and J called. Missing clones are a known gap in these copies; in checked studies unresolved V genes cover under half, and the rest lacks a known reason. The V and J calls and the clone size are those of that table, but D and trimming were determined from the DNA. In all, the sample holds approximately 94,000 clones, and under 90% of those were seen once. The ten most abundant clones make up 5% to 7.5% of the sample.

The time point label here, explained by the study, means: baseline pretreatment blood. Sample treatment or condition, as interpreted from the label and publication: 15 Gy SBRT to primary tumor, nephrectomy 4 weeks later. To track tumor-enriched clonotypes, serial peripheral blood was sampled from radiation-treated patients at baseline and at 2 weeks and 4 weeks after SBRT. All patients had renal cell carcinoma with clear cell pathology. The QIAamp DNA Blood Mini Kit (Qiagen) was used to prepare genomic DNA for TCR sequencing. The analyses included just those samples that passed every quality control check. The CDR3 runs 11 residues from the cysteine to the phenylalanine. The read is trimmed to its CDR3 DNA, 33 bases read in frame from base 1. CDR1 and CDR2 are drawn from the germline V gene: SGHTA, FQGNSA. This clone was observed a few times. Its antigen target is currently unknown. The germline gene is not matched at one end of the junction; a read error may be the cause.

Summary of the overall study and its limitations: Dynamics of the blood repertoire were not tracked past 4 weeks after treatment. Top tumor clonotypes rose in blood from baseline to 2 weeks post-radiation, then contracted by 4 weeks, suggesting transient expansion of tumor-resident clones. Effects of radiation dose or scheduling on the TCR repertoire could not be addressed with the single-armed trial design. No pretreatment tumor biopsies were available, so the baseline intratumoral presence of clonotypes could not be determined.

The sequence was obtained from a man in his sixties with renal cell carcinoma. Source: blood, taken from a patient whose treatment included radiotherapy and nephrectomy. The chain is encoded by TRBV7-2 joined to TRBJ2-5; no D gene call is confident. The base sequence is TGTGCCAGCAGTTTAGTCGAGACCCAGTACTTC. It translates as CASSLVETQYF.